This TCR beta chain originates from a study of CD8 T cells in ankylosing spondylitis. The study's findings and limits: Several of the motif variants were reported before in synovial fluid and blood from reactive arthritis. With a CD8+ phenotype, disease-linked clones were relatively rare in peripheral blood. Reportedly, matched ankylosing spondylitis synovial fluid was significantly enriched for disease-linked clones.

Quantitative 5'-RACE with molecular barcodes generated TCR beta libraries. TCRdb re-called the 5' RACE reads through MiXCR, storing one row per CDR3 protein. The sample gives some 240,000 distinct CDR3 sequences, around 9.2% of which show up once; under 7.5% is in the top ten. CDR1 DFQATT and CDR2 SNEGSKA come from the germline V gene (reference sequence). This CDR3 comprises 13 residues. V was trimmed by 4 bases and J by 3 bases, leaving 13 bases between them. Ten or more counts support this clonotype. The antigen is undetermined. The chain recombines TRBV20-1 with TRBJ2-7, with D possibly being TRBD1 (6 bases). Sequenced sample: blood, either unsorted or a sorted T cell fraction (not recorded which). This sequence was found in a male donor with ankylosing spondylitis or in good health (not recorded which). Written as DNA, the CDR3 is TGCAGTGCTACTACCCCCAGGGGCTACGAGCAGTACTTC. This sequence encodes CSATTPRGYEQYF.